The clone carrying this TCR beta chain was observed a few times. A read error is possible here, since a much larger clone lies one base away. RNA transcripts were the template for amplifying TCR beta CDR3 regions. An initial round of RT-PCR targeting the TCR CDR3 relied on the HTBI primer set. TCRdb independently ran MiXCR on the multiplex PCR reads; one entry per CDR3 protein. The sample has 250,000 to 350,000 distinct CDR3 sequences, over 15% seen once; the top ten hold about 50%. This CDR3 is built from 15 residues. V was pared by 6 bases and J by 4 bases, with 18 bases between. The data stem from a study of T cells in Graves' hyperthyroidism and ophthalmopathy. A NOSPECS grade of at least 4, a Clinical Activity Score of at least 3 and duration under 3 months were recorded in ophthalmopathy patients. Based on clinical symptoms, serum thyroxine and TRAb, thyroid ultrasound and orbital computed tomography, diagnoses were reached.

V is TRBV12-3 or TRBV12-4 and J is TRBJ2-5; D gene unclear. This clonotype was sampled from a woman aged 55-69 years with Graves' ophthalmopathy. Sequenced input: blood. The CDR3 spells CASRLRYSVGETQYF. DNA of the CDR3: TGTGCCAGCAGGCTGAGGTATAGTGTTGGAGAGACCCAGTACTTC.